The 25 T cell receptor beta chains listed next were all sequenced from one sample in a study of vaccination effects on CD4 cells after COVID-19. Their target antigens are unknown. CD4+ T cells specific for antigen were expanded with viral peptide pools by the ViraFEST assay before sequencing. Isolation of CD4+ T cells took place after less than 12 days of culture. Previously uninfected by SARS-CoV-2, the vaccine recipients also showed negative nucleocapsid antibodies. Sequencing was performed with immunoSEQ multiplex PCR; in TCRdb, only in-frame clones are kept and a portion is missing. Here the sample spans just under 45,000 clones, roughly 79% being singletons. Sequencing used CD4+ T cells from PBMCs cultured with SARS-CoV-2 spike peptides, obtained before COVID-19 vaccination. The receptor set was obtained from a human donor who received a COVID-19 vaccine.

In its sample, this clone was seen a few times. The chain employs TRBV5-8 and TRBJ2-1; 7 bases fit TRBD1. The CDR3 runs 12 residues. Germline CDR1 reads SGHTS; CDR2 reads YDEGEE. J lost 10 bases, V lost 7 bases, and 8 bases had no gene match. The CDR3 protein is CASPSTGDEQFF. The CDR3, as DNA: TGTGCCAGCCCTTCAACAGGGGACGAGCAGTTCTTC. Supplemented by reference TRBV5-8 and TRBJ2-1, the full variable domain reads EAGVTQSPTHLIKTRGQQATLRCSPISGHTSVYWYQQALGLGLQFLLWYDEGEERNRGNFPPRFSGRQFPNYSSELNVNALELEDSALYLCASPSTGDEQFFGPGTRLTVL.

The chain uses TRBV10-1 and TRBJ1-1, with D maybe TRBD1 (6 bases). Germline V lookup: CDR1 WNHNN, CDR2 SYGVQD (reference sequence). V shed 0 bases and J shed 3 bases, with 8 bases lying between them. The CDR3 is 14 amino acids. CDR3 amino acids: CASSESRGYTEAFF. DNA of the CDR3: TGCGCCAGCAGTGAGTCGAGGGGGTACACTGAAGCTTTCTTT.

This chain uses TRBV27 with TRBJ1-1; D is uncertain. The CDR3 runs to 12 residues. Germline CDR1 and CDR2: MNHEY and SMNVEV (reference sequence). Trimming removed 5 bases at V and 9 bases at J, with 13 bases between. This CDR3 is CASSTPGKKAFF. The CDR3, as DNA: TGTGCCAGCAGTACCCCGGGAAAGAAAGCTTTCTTT.

The chain has TRBV19 and TRBJ2-1; 10 bases are a match to TRBD2. After removal of 8 bases from V and 5 bases from J, the junction contained 12 bases not matched to a gene. Germline lookup yields CDR1 LNHDA and CDR2 SQIVND (reference sequence). The CDR3 runs 16 residues. The CDR3 region is CASASQRGGSNNEQFF. The CDR3 nucleotides are TGTGCCAGTGCTTCCCAGCGGGGGGGCTCTAACAATGAGCAGTTCTTC.

The V gene is TRBV9, the J gene TRBJ1-1; 12 bases line up with TRBD1. Germline-derived CDR1 and CDR2 are SGDLS and YYNGEE. The CDR3 has 15 residues. Trimming removed 0 bases from V and 8 bases from J; junction bases left unmatched: 5. In nucleotides, the CDR3 is TGTGCCAGCAGCGTAGACGGGACAGGGGGCAAGGAAGCTTTCTTT. Amino acids: CASSVDGTGGKEAFF.

CDR3 nucleotide sequence: TGTGCCAGCAGTCGCAAGCCACGGGGGGCAGCCTACAATGAGCAGTTCTTC. Residues: CASSRKPRGAAYNEQFF. The chain joins TRBV12-1 to TRBJ2-1; the table calls TRBD2, which could not be checked here. TRBV12-1 is listed as a pseudogene. CDR3 length equals 17 residues.

This chain links TRBV11-3 with TRBJ2-3; the D is unclear. V shed 0 bases and J shed 7 bases, with 8 bases lying between them. From germline, CDR1 is SGHNT and CDR2 YENEEA. This CDR3 is 13 amino acids long. Written as DNA, the CDR3 is TGTGCCAGCAGCTTAGACAGCGTAAATACGCAGTATTTT. Translated: CASSLDSVNTQYF.

This clone appeared once. V gene TRBV6-5 combines with J gene TRBJ2-7; the match to TRBD1 covers 9 bases. The CDR3 has 14 amino acids. The germline V gene has CDR1 MNHEY and CDR2 SVGAGI. V was pared by 6 bases and J by 2 bases, with 5 bases of the junction left unmatched. The chain's CDR3 is CASSSTGGPYEQYV. The CDR3, as DNA: TGTGCCAGCAGCTCCACAGGGGGCCCCTACGAGCAGTACGTC.

The CDR3 DNA is TGTGCCAGCAGTTTATTTGGGGGCGCGGATGGCTACACCTTC. This translates into CASSLFGGADGYTF. V usage is TRBV27 and J usage is TRBJ1-2; D possibly corresponds to TRBD1 (6 bases). CDR3 length equals 14 residues. Germline values: CDR1 MNHEY, CDR2 SMNVEV (reference sequence). Deletions cut 1 base from V and 6 bases from J, with 12 bases between.

The genes are TRBV27 and TRBJ1-5; D uncertain. Trimming shortened V by 8 bases and J by 0 bases, and 11 bases separated the two germline ends. CDR1 and CDR2 (germline): MNHEY, SMNVEV (reference sequence). The CDR3 extends over 14 amino acids. The CDR3 DNA reads as TGTGCCAGCCGTCAGGCAGATAGCAATCAGCCCCAGCATTTT. Residues: CASRQADSNQPQHF.

This chain joins TRBV9 and TRBJ2-3; D unclear. Germline assignment: CDR1 SGDLS and CDR2 YYNGEE. The CDR3 has 13 amino acids. The V and J ends lost 5 bases and 0 bases respectively, with 7 bases between them. CDR3 amino acids: CASRDRSTDTQYF. The CDR3 DNA reads as TGTGCCAGCAGGGACCGTAGCACAGATACGCAGTATTTT. The variable domain in full, completed from reference TRBV9 and TRBJ2-3, reads DSGVTQTPKHLITATGQRVTLRCSPRSGDLSVYWYQQSLDQGLQFLIQYYNGEERAKGNILERFSAQQFPDLHSELNLSSLELGDSALYFCASRDRSTDTQYFGPGTRLTVL.

CDR3 in amino acids: CASSPINAGTGASTEAFF. The DNA of the CDR3 is TGTGCCAGCTCACCTATAAATGCCGGGACAGGGGCCAGCACTGAAGCTTTCTTT. This chain links TRBV18 with TRBJ1-1; 10 nucleotides match TRBD1. Trimming removed 3 bases from V and 4 bases from J; junction bases left unmatched: 14. CDR1 is KGHSH and CDR2 is LQKENI in the germline V gene. The CDR3 is 18 residues long.

The V gene is TRBV24-1, the J gene TRBJ1-1, with D hard to call. Trimming stripped 4 bases from V and 5 bases from J, with 4 bases between. The CDR3 has 11 amino acids. Germline V lookup: CDR1 KGHDR, CDR2 SFDVKD. CDR3 coding DNA: TGTGCCACCAGTGAGGGTACTGAAGCTTTCTTT. Protein: CATSEGTEAFF.

The V gene is TRBV19, the J gene TRBJ1-5, with 8 bases matching TRBD1. CDR1 LNHDA and CDR2 SQIVND come from the germline V gene (reference sequence). CDR3 size: 15 residues. V gave up 4 bases and J gave up 6 bases; unmatched junction bases: 8. DNA of the CDR3: TGTGCCAGTAGTACCCAGGGGGCTGAAGTTCAGCCCCAGCATTTT. This gives the protein CASSTQGAEVQPQHF. Looking up the rest from reference TRBV19 and TRBJ1-5 gives the full variable domain: DGGITQSPKYLFRKEGQNVTLSCEQNLNHDAMYWYRQDPGQGLRLIYYSQIVNDFQKGDIAEGYSVSREKKESFPLTVTSAQKNPTAFYLCASSTQGAEVQPQHFGDGTRLSIL.

This chain uses TRBV18 with TRBJ1-5, with TRBD1 as a possible D gene (6 bases). Trimming stripped 3 bases from V and 4 bases from J, with 19 bases between. This CDR3 comprises 17 residues. CDR1 and CDR2 from the germline V gene are KGHSH and LQKENI. This CDR3 is CASSPSGDTLKNQPQHF. The DNA for the CDR3 is TGTGCCAGCTCACCCTCGGGGGACACCCTTAAAAATCAGCCCCAGCATTTT.

Of note for this clone: At the DNA level, this CDR3 is encoded by other sequences in the same sample as well. The rearrangement uses TRBV6-5 and TRBJ2-7, with TRBD1 matching over 8 bases. V was clipped by 7 bases and J by 1 base; unmatched bases: 3. Germline values: CDR1 MNHEY, CDR2 SVGAGI. This CDR3 spans 13 amino acids. CDR3 bases: TGTGCCAGCAAGGACAGGGTGTCCTACGAGCAGTACGTC. It translates to CASKDRVSYEQYV.

The rearrangement joins TRBV25-1 to TRBJ2-5; 7 bases match TRBD1. Germline CDR1 and CDR2: MGHDK and SYGVNS. J gave up 3 bases and V 3 bases, and 13 bases lay outside the gene matches. CDR3 length: 17 residues. This CDR3 reads CASSDHRDQGVEETQYF. The CDR3 nucleotides read TGTGCCAGCAGTGATCACCGGGATCAGGGGGTAGAAGAGACCCAGTACTTC.

This chain links TRBV12-3 or TRBV12-4 with TRBJ2-5; TRBD1 matches 8 bases. With V trimmed by 5 bases and J by 2 bases, 1 base remained unmatched. CDR3 length: 13 amino acids. CDR3 loop: CASSRDRQETQYF. CDR3 sequence (DNA): TGTGCCAGCAGTAGGGACAGGCAAGAGACCCAGTACTTC.

Of note for this clone: A junction end diverges from the germline sequence, so it may reflect a read error. This chain links TRBV7-2 with TRBJ1-2, with D unclear. Germline-derived CDR1 and CDR2 are SGHTA and FQGNSA. The CDR3 has 12 amino acids. CDR3 nucleotide sequence: TGTGCCAGCAGCTTAGCGTCGGTTAGTCCCATGTGG. Translation gives CASSLASVSPMW. Using reference TRBV7-2 and TRBJ1-2 for the parts outside the CDR3, the full variable domain is GAGVSQSPSNKVTEKGKDVELRCDPISGHTALYWYRQSLGQGLEFLIYFQGNSAPDKSGLPSDRFSAERTGGSVSTLTIQRTQQEDSAVYLCASSLASVSPMWGSGTRLTVV.

The chain recombines TRBV4-1 with TRBJ1-2; D not certain. Germline V gene data show CDR1 as MGHRA and CDR2 as YSYEKL. The V gene lost 3 bases and the J gene lost 8 bases, with 22 bases spanning the gap. This CDR3 contains 16 residues. The CDR3 loop is CASSHITPGVGYGYTF. The CDR3, as DNA: TGCGCCAGCAGCCACATAACCCCCGGGGTCGGGTACGGCTACACCTTC.

This clone was counted between two and nine times. The chain couples TRBV2 to TRBJ2-3; 11 bases fit TRBD1. Germline CDR1 reads SNHLY; CDR2 reads FYNNEI. CDR3 size: 16 residues. V was clipped by 5 bases and J by 0 bases; unmatched bases: 4. CDR3 region: CASSPDRGLSTDTQYF. CDR3 DNA sequence: TGTGCCAGCAGTCCGGACAGGGGGCTTAGCACAGATACGCAGTATTTT.

In nucleotides, the CDR3 is TGCGCCAGCAGCTTGGTGCAGGGGGTAGATACGCAGTATTTT. As protein: CASSLVQGVDTQYF. This chain uses TRBV5-1 with TRBJ2-3; 7 bases map to TRBD1. The CDR3 length is 14 residues. The J segment lost 5 bases and the V segment lost 0 bases, leaving 3 bases of the junction unmatched. Germline CDR1 and CDR2: SGHRS and YFSETQ.

The chain recombines TRBV24-1 with TRBJ1-4, with TRBD1 identical over 9 bases. The V gene end was trimmed by 12 bases and the J gene end by 5 bases; junction bases not matched to a gene: 6. CDR3 length: 13 amino acids. CDR1 and CDR2 from the germline V gene are KGHDR and SFDVKD. The CDR3 here is CAVGTGNNEKLFF. The CDR3 coding sequence is TGTGCCGTGGGGACAGGGAACAATGAAAAACTGTTTTTT.

The chain joins TRBV29-1 to TRBJ2-1; weak D call: TRBD2 (5 bases). Per germline, CDR1 SQVTM and CDR2 ANQGSEA. The CDR3 runs 13 residues. Trimming left V 6 bases short and J 0 bases short, with 9 bases between. The CDR3 sequence is CSVPGSSYNEQFF. In DNA form, the CDR3 reads TGCAGCGTCCCGGGGAGCTCCTACAATGAGCAGTTCTTC.

The chain carries TRBV3-1 (or the pseudogene TRBV3-2) and TRBJ2-2; 7 bases line up with TRBD2. The germline V gene has CDR1 LGHDT and CDR2 YNNKEL (reference sequence). CDR3 length: 16 amino acids. V was clipped by 4 bases and J by 0 bases; unmatched bases: 5. Written as DNA, the CDR3 is TGTGCCAGCAGCCTGGGACTACCGGCGAACACCGGGGAGCTGTTTTTT. This gives the protein CASSLGLPANTGELFF.